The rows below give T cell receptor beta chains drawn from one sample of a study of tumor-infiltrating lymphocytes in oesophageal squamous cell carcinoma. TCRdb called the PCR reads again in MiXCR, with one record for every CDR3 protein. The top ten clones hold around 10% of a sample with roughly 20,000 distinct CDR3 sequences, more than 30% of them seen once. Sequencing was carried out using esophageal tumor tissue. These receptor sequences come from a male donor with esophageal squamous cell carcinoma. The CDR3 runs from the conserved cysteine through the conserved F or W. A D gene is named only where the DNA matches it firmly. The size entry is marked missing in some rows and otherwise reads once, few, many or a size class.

CDR3: CASSPGTEQYF
DNA: TGTGCCAGCAGCCCAGGAACCGAGCAGTACTTC
J: TRBJ2-7
V: TRBV7-6
D: .
size: few

CDR3: CASSDLDRGYGYTF
DNA: TGTGCCAGCAGTGACCTGGACAGGGGCTATGGCTACACCTTC
J: TRBJ1-2
V: TRBV6-4
D: TRBD1
size: many

CDR3: CASSEPATYEQYF
DNA: TGCGCCAGCAGTGAGCCGGCCACCTACGAGCAGTACTTC
J: TRBJ2-7
V: TRBV10-2
D: .
size: many

CDR3: CASSYQREVTDTQYF
DNA: TGTGCCAGCAGTTACCAGCGGGAGGTAACAGATACGCAGTATTTT
J: TRBJ2-3
V: TRBV6-6
D: TRBD2
size: few

CDR3: CASKTDRGWNTEAFF
DNA: TGTGCCAGCAAGACCGACAGGGGATGGAACACTGAAGCTTTCTTT
J: TRBJ1-1
V: TRBV2
D: TRBD1
size: .

CDR3: CASSPRTSLNEQFF
DNA: TGTGCCAGCAGCCCCAGGACTAGCTTGAATGAGCAGTTCTTC
J: TRBJ2-1
V: TRBV7-9
D: TRBD2
size: few

CDR3: CASKGTGWDYGYTF
DNA: TGTGCCAGCAAAGGGACAGGGTGGGACTATGGCTACACCTTC
J: TRBJ1-2
V: TRBV27
D: TRBD1
size: .

CDR3: CASSLGSAEPTEAFF
DNA: TGTGCCAGCAGTTTAGGTTCAGCAGAGCCCACTGAAGCTTTCTTT
J: TRBJ1-1
V: TRBV27
D: .
size: .

CDR3: CASSMGSSTSYEQYF
DNA: TGTGCCAGCAGCATGGGATCTTCCACCTCCTACGAGCAGTACTTC
J: TRBJ2-7
V: TRBV7-2
D: .
size: medium-sized

CDR3: CASSLGGGLQPQHF
DNA: TGTGCCAGCAGCTTAGGGGGGGGGCTTCAGCCCCAGCATTTT
J: TRBJ1-5
V: TRBV7-2
D: .
size: medium-sized

CDR3: CASSFGTSGDLHTDTQYF
DNA: TGTGCCAGCAGCTTCGGGACTAGCGGAGACCTCCACACAGATACGCAGTATTTT
J: TRBJ2-3
V: TRBV6-5
D: TRBD2
size: .

CDR3: CASSAWKGINEQFF
DNA: TGTGCCAGCAGCGCATGGAAAGGGATTAATGAGCAGTTCTTC
J: TRBJ2-1
V: TRBV7-2
D: .
size: medium-sized

CDR3: CATSRDRAGYTF
DNA: TGTGCCACCAGCAGAGATAGGGCAGGCTACACCTTC
J: TRBJ1-2
V: TRBV15
D: .
size: .

CDR3: CASSLAPAGIYNEQFF
DNA: TGTGCCAGCAGCTTAGCACCAGCGGGGATCTACAATGAGCAGTTCTTC
J: TRBJ2-1
V: TRBV11-3
D: TRBD2
size: .

CDR3: CASSVTSSGNTIYF
DNA: TGTGCCAGCAGCGTAACGAGCTCTGGAAACACCATATATTTT
J: TRBJ1-3
V: TRBV7-6
D: .
size: .

CDR3: CASSLVAGELFF
DNA: TGTGCCAGCAGCCTTGTCGCCGGGGAGCTGTTTTTT
J: TRBJ2-2
V: TRBV6-2/TRBV6-3
D: .
size: many

CDR3: CASSLDSHTEAFF
DNA: TGTGCCAGCAGCTTGGACAGCCACACTGAAGCTTTCTTT
J: TRBJ1-1
V: TRBV5-6
D: .
size: few

CDR3: CASSPRLSEETQYF
DNA: TGTGCCAGCAGCCCGAGACTTTCGGAAGAGACCCAGTACTTC
J: TRBJ2-5
V: TRBV7-2
D: .
size: .

CDR3: CASSSAYQGTDTEAFF
DNA: TGTGCCAGCAGTTCCGCGTACCAGGGGACCGACACTGAAGCTTTCTTT
J: TRBJ1-1
V: TRBV28
D: .
size: .

CDR3: CASSSGRYGYTF
DNA: TGTGCCAGCTCTTCGGGTAGATATGGCTACACCTTC
J: TRBJ1-2
V: TRBV18
D: .
size: many

CDR3: CASSSLAGPYEQYF
DNA: TGCGCCAGCAGTTCACTAGCGGGACCCTACGAGCAGTACTTC
J: TRBJ2-7
V: TRBV5-1
D: TRBD2
size: many

CDR3: CASSDGRIAFNSPLHF
DNA: TGTGCCAGCAGTGACGGACGGATAGCTTTTAATTCACCCCTCCACTTT
J: TRBJ1-6
V: TRBV2
D: .
size: many

CDR3: CASSEWEGTRGSYEQYF
DNA: TGTGCCAGCAGTGAATGGGAGGGGACCCGAGGGTCCTACGAGCAGTACTTC
J: TRBJ2-7
V: TRBV6-4
D: TRBD2
size: many

CDR3: CASSLTGSDIQYF
DNA: TGTGCCAGCAGTTTGACAGGGTCGGACATTCAGTACTTC
J: TRBJ2-4
V: TRBV12-3/TRBV12-4
D: TRBD1
size: .

CDR3: CASSLLGGRGGEQFF
DNA: TGTGCCAGCAGTTTACTTGGCGGGAGAGGGGGTGAGCAGTTCTTC
J: TRBJ2-1
V: TRBV12-3/TRBV12-4
D: .
size: .

CDR3: CASRRNTEAFF
DNA: TGTGCCAGCAGGAGAAACACTGAAGCTTTCTTT
J: TRBJ1-1
V: TRBV2
D: .
size: few

CDR3: CASSAPDRGIDTQYF
DNA: TGTGCCAGCAGCGCCCCGGACAGGGGGATAGATACGCAGTATTTT
J: TRBJ2-3
V: TRBV7-6
D: TRBD1
size: .

CDR3: CATSDLLF
DNA: TGTGCCACCAGTGATTTGCTCTTT
J: TRBJ1-1
V: TRBV24-1
D: .
size: many